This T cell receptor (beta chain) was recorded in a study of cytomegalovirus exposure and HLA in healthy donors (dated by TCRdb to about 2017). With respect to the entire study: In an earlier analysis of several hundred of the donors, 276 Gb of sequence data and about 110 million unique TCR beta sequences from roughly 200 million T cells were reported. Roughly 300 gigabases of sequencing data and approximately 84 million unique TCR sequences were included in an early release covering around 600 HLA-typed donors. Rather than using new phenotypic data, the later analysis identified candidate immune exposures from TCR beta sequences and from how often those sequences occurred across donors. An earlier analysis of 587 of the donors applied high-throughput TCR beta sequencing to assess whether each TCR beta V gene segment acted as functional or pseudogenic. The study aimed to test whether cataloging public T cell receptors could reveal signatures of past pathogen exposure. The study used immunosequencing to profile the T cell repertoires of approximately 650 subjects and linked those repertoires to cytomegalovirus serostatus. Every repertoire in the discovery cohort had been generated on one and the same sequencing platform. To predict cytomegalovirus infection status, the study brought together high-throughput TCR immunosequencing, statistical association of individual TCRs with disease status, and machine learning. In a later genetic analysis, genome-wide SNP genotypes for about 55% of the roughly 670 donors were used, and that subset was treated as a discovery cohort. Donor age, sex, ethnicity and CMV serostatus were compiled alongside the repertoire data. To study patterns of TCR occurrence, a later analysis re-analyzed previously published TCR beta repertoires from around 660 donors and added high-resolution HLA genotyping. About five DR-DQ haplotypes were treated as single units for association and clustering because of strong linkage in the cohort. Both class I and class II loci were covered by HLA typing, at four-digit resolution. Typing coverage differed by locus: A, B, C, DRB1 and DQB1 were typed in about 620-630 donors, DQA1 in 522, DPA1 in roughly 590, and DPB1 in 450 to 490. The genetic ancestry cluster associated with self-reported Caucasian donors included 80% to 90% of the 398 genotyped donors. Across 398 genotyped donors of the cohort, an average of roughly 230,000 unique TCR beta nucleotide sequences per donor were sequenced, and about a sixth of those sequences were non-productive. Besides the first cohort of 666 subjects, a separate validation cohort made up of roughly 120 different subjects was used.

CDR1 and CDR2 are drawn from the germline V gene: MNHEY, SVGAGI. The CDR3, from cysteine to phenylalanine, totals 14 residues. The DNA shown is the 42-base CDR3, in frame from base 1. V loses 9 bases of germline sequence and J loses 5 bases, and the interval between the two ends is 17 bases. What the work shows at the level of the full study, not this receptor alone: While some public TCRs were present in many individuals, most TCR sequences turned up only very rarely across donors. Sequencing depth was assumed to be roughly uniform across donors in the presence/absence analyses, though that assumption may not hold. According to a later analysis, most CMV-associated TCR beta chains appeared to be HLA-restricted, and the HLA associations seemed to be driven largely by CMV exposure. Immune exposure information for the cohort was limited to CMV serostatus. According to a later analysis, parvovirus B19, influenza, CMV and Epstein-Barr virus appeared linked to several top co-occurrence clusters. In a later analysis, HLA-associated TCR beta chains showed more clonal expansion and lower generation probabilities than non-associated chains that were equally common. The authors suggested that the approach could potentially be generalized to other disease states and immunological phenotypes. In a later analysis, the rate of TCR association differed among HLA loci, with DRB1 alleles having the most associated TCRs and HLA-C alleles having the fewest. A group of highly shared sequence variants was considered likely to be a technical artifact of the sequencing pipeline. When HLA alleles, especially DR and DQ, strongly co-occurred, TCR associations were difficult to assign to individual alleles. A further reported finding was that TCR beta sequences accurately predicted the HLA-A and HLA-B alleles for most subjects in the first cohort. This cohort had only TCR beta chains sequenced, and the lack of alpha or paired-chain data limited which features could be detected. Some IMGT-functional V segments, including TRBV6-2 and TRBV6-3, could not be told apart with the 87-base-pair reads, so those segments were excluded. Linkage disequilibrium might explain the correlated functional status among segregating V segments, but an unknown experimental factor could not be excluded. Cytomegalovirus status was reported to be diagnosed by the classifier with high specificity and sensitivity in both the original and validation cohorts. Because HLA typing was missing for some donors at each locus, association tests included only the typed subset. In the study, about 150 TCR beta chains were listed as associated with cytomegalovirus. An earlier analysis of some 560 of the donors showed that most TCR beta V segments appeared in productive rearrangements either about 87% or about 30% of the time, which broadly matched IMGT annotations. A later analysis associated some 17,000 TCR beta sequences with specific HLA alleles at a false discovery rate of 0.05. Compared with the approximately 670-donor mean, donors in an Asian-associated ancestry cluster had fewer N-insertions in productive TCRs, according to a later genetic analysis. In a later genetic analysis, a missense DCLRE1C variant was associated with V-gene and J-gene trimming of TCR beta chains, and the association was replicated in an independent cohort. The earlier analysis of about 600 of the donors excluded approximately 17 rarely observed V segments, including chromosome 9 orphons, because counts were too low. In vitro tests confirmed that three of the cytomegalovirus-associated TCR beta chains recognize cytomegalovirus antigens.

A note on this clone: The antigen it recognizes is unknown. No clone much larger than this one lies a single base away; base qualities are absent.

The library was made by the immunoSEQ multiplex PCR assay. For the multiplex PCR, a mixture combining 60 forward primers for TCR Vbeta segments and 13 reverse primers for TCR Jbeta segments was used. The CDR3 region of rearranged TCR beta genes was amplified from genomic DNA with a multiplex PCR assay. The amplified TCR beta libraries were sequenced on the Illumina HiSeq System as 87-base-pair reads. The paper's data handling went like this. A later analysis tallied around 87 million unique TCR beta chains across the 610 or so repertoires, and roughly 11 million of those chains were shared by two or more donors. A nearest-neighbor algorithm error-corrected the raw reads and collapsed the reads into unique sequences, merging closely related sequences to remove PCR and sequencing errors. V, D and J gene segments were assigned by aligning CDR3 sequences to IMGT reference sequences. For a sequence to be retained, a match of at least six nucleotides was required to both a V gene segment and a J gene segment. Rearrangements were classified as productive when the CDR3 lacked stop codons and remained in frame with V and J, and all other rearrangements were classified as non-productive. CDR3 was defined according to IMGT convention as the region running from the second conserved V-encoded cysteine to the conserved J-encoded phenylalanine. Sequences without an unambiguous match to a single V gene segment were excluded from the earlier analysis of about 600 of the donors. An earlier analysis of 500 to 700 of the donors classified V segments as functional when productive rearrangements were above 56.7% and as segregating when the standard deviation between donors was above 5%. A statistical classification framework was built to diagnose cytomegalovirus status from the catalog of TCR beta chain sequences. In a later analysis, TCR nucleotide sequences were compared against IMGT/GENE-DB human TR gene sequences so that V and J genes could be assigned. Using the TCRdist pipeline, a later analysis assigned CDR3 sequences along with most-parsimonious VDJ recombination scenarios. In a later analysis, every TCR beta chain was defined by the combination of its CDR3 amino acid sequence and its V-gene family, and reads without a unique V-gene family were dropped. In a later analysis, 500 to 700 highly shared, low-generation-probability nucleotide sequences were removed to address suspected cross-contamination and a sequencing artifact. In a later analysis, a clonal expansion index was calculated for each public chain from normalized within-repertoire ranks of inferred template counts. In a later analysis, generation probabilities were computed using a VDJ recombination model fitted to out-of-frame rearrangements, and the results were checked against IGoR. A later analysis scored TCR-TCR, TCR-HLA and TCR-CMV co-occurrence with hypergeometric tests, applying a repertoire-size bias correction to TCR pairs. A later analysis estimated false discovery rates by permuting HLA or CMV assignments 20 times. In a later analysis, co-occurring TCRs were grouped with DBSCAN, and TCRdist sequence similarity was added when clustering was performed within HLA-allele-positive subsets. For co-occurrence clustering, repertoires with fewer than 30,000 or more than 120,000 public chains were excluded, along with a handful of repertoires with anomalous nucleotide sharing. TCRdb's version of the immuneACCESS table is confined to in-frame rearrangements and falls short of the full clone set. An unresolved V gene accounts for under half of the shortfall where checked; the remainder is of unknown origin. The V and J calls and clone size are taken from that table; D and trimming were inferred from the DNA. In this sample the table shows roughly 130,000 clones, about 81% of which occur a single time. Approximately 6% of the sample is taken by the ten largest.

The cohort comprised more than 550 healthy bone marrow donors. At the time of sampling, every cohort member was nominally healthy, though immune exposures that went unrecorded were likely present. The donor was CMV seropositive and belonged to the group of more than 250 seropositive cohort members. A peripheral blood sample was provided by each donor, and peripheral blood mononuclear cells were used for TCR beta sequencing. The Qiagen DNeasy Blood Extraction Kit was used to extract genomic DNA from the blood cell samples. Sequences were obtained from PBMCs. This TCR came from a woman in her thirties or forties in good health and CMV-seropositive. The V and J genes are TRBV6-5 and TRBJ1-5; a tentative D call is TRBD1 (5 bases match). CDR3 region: CARPQGSCHQPQHF. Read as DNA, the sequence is TGTGCCAGGCCCCAGGGTTCTTGCCATCAGCCCCAGCATTTT.